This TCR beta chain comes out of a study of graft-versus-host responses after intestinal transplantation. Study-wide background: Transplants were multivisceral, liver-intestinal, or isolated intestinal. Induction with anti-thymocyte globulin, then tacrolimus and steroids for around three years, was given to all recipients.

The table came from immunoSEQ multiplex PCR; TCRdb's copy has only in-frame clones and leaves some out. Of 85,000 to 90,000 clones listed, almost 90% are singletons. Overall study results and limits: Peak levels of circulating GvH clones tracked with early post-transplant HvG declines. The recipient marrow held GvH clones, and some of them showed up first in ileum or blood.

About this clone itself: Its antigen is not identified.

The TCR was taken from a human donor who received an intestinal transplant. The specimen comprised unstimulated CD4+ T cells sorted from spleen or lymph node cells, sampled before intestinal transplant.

DNA of the CDR3: TGCGCCACCTATGCCCGCATTCAGCCCCAGCATTTT. It is translated as CATYARIQPQHF. The chain links TRBV10-2 to TRBJ1-5; D gene uncertain. The CDR3 is 12 amino acids. The germline V and J ends were trimmed by 10 bases and 6 bases, with 13 bases remaining between them. Per the germline V gene, CDR1 is WSHSY and CDR2 is SAAADI.